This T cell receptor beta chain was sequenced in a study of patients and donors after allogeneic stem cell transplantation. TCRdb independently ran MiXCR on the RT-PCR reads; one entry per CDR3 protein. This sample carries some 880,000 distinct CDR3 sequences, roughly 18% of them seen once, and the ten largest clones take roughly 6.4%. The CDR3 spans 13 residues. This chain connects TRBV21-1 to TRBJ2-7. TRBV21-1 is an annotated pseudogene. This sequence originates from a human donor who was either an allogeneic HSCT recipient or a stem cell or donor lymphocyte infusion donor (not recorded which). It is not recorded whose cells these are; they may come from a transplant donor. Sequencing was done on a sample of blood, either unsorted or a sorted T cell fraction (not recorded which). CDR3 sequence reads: CASSKGRVYEQYF. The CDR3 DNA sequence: TGTGCCAGCAGCAAAGGAAGGGTCTACGAGCAGTACTTC.